What follows are 20 T cell receptor delta chains derived from one specimen sequenced in a study of γδ T cells in repeated Plasmodium falciparum infection. TCRdb processed the multiplex PCR reads again with the CATT caller. The profile covers 45,000 to 60,000 delta-chain clones, with roughly 1.9% appearing a single time and about 23% taken by the ten largest. Vgamma9/Vdelta2+ and Vdelta2-negative gammadelta T cells were flow-sorted from PBMC for bulk sequencing. Sequenced: gamma-delta T cells from blood. These receptors were obtained from a pool of human donors (malaria-infected and uninfected, not separated).

A remark on this clone: The TCRdb record carries a much larger clone's protein, which differs from this DNA's translation at residue 10; a read error is the likely cause, and the protein listed here is the DNA translation. The chain is built from TRDV1 and TRDJ1; 9 bases fit TRDD3. No J gene was available from TCRdb, and it was assigned here by a germline match of the DNA. The trim removed 0 bases at V and 0 bases at J, leaving 26 bases unmatched. The CDR3 spans 24 residues. Germline V CDR1 and CDR2: TSWWSYY, QGS. CDR3 amino acids: CALGELALLSFSLYWGSYTDKLIF. DNA for the CDR3: TGTGCTCTTGGGGAACTAGCCCTCCTATCCTTCTCTCTTTACTGGGGGAGCTACACCGATAAACTCATCTTT.

Many counts were recorded for this clone. The amino acid sequence in TCRdb belongs to a much larger clone and departs from this DNA's translation at residue 7, likely a sequencing read error; the sequence shown is translated from the DNA. The chain couples TRDV2 to TRDJ1, with TRDD3 identical over 10 bases. Because TCRdb records no J gene, it was assigned here through a match of the DNA to germline. Losses at the gene ends were 1 base for V and 8 bases for J; bases not matched to a gene: 9. The CDR3 covers 15 residues. Germline values: CDR1 GEAIGNYY, CDR2 EKD. CDR3 amino acids: CACDTRALGDDKLIF. In DNA, the CDR3 is TGTGCCTGTGACACGAGAGCACTGGGGGATGACAAACTCATCTTT.

This clone was observed a handful of times. TCRdb's listed protein matches a much larger clone and diverges from this DNA's translation at residue 13, likely through a read error; the protein shown comes from the DNA. The CDR3 sequence: CAQRLRTGGPYTVKLIF. As DNA, the CDR3 is TGTGCTCAAAGGTTAAGGACTGGGGGACCCTACACCGTTAAACTCATCTTT. This sequence joins TRDV3 and TRDJ1; 9 bases agree with TRDD3. In the absence of a J gene in TCRdb, the DNA was matched to germline to assign it here. The V gene's germline CDR1 is TVYSNPD and CDR2 GDNSRS (reference sequence). This CDR3 region has 17 residues.

A note on this clone: This likely traces to a read error, being one base from a far larger clone. Called V gene: TRDV1; the J gene was not called; the table's D gene call, TRDD3, was not cross checked with the DNA. CDR3 length: 19 residues. The germline V gene encodes CDR1 TSWWSYY and CDR2 QGS. This CDR3 reads CALGEAFSLLGDTTDKLIF. CDR3 coding DNA: TGTGCTCTTGGGGAGGCCTTCTCGCTACTGGGGGATACGACCGATAAGCTCATCTTT.

About this clone itself: The TCRdb record carries a much larger clone's protein, which differs from this DNA's translation at residue 12; a read error is the likely cause, and the protein listed here is the DNA translation. The chain recombines TRDV1 with TRDJ1; 13 nucleotides align to TRDD3. The junction had 28 bases not matched to a gene; V was cut back by 0 bases and J by 3 bases. CDR3 length: 25 residues. Germline loops: CDR1 TSWWSYY, CDR2 QGS. The DNA for the CDR3 is TGTGCTCTTGGGGAACTAAGCTACTTTTGGCGGTTTCCATATACTGGGGGATACGCGGCCGATAAACTCATCTTT. It translates to CALGELSYFWRFPYTGGYAADKLIF.

This clone was seen only a few times. A far bigger clonotype differs at one base, so this is likely a read error. Other DNA sequences from this sample encode an identical CDR3 as well. The V and J genes are TRDV1 and TRDJ4, with 7 bases lining up with TRDD3. The J gene was missing in TCRdb and was found by matching the end of the DNA to germline. This CDR3 is 21 amino acids long. Germline values: CDR1 TSWWSYY, CDR2 QGS. Germline trimming cut 5 bases from V and 0 bases from J; bases unmatched to any gene: 27. CDR3 bases: TGTGCTCTTGGGCCTTACTTCTTACACGTACTGGGGATCGCAATGGCCAGACCCCTGATCTTT. It translates to CALGPYFLHVLGIAMARPLIF.

This clone was counted ten times or more. A far larger clone is just one base off, so this is likely a read error. The chain is built from TRDV2 and TRDJ1, with unresolved D. Trimming left V 0 bases short and J 0 bases short, with 10 bases between. Germline CDR1 reads GEAIGNYY; CDR2 reads EKD. The length of the CDR3 is 15 residues. The CDR3 nucleotides are TGTGCCTGTGACACCGTGCCCTCCCACACCGATAAACTCATCTTT. Amino acid sequence: CACDTVPSHTDKLIF.

There are a few counts of this clone. Translating this DNA gives a protein that differs at residue 9 from the TCRdb one, which belongs to a much larger clone; a read error is likely, and the protein shown is this translation. The chain links TRDV3 to TRDJ1; D unresolved. Here the J gene came from matching the DNA to germline, since TCRdb omits it. Germline V gene lookup returns CDR1 TVYSNPD and CDR2 GDNSRS (reference sequence). The CDR3 extends over 20 amino acids. The ends were cut back, 0 bases at V and 2 bases at J, with 31 bases in the middle. The CDR3 spells CAFRDPYYSGIPRWTDKLIF. In nucleotides, the CDR3 is TGTGCCTTTAGAGATCCCTATTACTCGGGCATCCCCCGTTGGACCGATAAACTCATCTTT.

Points on this clone: For this DNA, TCRdb reports the protein of a much larger clone, which diverges at residue 3, most likely from a read error; the protein presented here is translated directly from the DNA. The chain links TRDV1 to TRDJ1; 10 bases match TRDD3. The J gene was not available in TCRdb and was assigned here by matching the DNA to germline segments. This CDR3 has 23 residues. Looked up from germline, CDR1 is TSWWSYY and CDR2 is QGS. The CDR3 DNA is TGTGCTATTGGGGAAGGTTCTTTCCCTTCGTTCGTACTGGGGGATGGATACACCGATAAACTCATCTTT. It codes for CAIGEGSFPSFVLGDGYTDKLIF.

This clone was counted at least ten times. The protein given by TCRdb reflects a much larger clone and differs at residue 16 from this DNA's translation, likely from a read error; the protein shown is the DNA's translation. V gene TRDV2 was called; the J gene was not; the table's D call TRDD3 went unverified against the DNA. Germline-derived CDR1 and CDR2 are GEAIGNYY and EKD. This CDR3 contains 18 residues. The CDR3 DNA follows: TGTGCCTGTGACACCGTGGGAGTGCTGGGGGATGGGACCGATAAACCCATCTTT. Amino acids: CACDTVGVLGDGTDKPIF.

The table lists this clone with a few counts. With only one base between it and a far larger clone, this is likely a read error. Distinct nucleotide sequences in the sample also encode this CDR3. The chain is built from TRDV3 and TRDJ1; TRDD3 matches 10 bases. As TCRdb names no J gene, one was assigned here on the basis of a DNA match to germline. Germline lookup yields CDR1 TVYSNPD and CDR2 GDNSRS (reference sequence). The CDR3 sequence is 14 residues long. CDR3: CATCRGGYASGLIF. CDR3 sequence (DNA): TGTGCTACCTGCCGCGGGGGATACGCGTCTGGACTCATCTTT.

On this clone: The TCRdb protein, from a much larger clone, departs from this DNA's translation at residue 21, likely by read error; the protein shown derives from the DNA. The chain recombines TRDV1 with TRDJ1; 11 bases fit TRDD3. Here the J gene came from matching the DNA to germline, since TCRdb omits it. The CDR3 extends over 25 amino acids. Germline-derived CDR1 and CDR2 are TSWWSYY and QGS. Trimming removed 1 base from V and 6 bases from J; junction bases left unmatched: 34. Here the CDR3 reads CALGERTSYFWGIRRHVGRTNKLIF. The CDR3 DNA follows: TGTGCTCTTGGGGAACGGACTTCCTACTTTTGGGGGATACGAAGGCATGTGGGGCGGACCAATAAACTCATCTTT.

This clone was seen at least ten times. The V and J genes are TRDV2 and TRDJ1, with 8 bases aligning to TRDD3. The J gene, left out of TCRdb, was set here by checking the DNA against germline. Germline V gene sequence: CDR1 GEAIGNYY, CDR2 EKD. CDR3 length: 20 amino acids. The junction had 20 bases not matched to a gene; V was cut back by 3 bases and J by 0 bases. Written as DNA, the CDR3 is TGTGCCTGTGACTCGGTACTGGGGGCCTCCCGACTAAAATACACCGATAAACTCATCTTT. It codes for CACDSVLGASRLKYTDKLIF.

Concerning this clone: The TCRdb protein comes from a much larger clone and disagrees with this DNA's translation at residue 14, likely due to a read error; the protein given here is derived from the DNA. Here the V gene is TRAV38-2/DV8, but the J gene went uncalled; TRDD3 is taken as the D call from the table, unchecked against the DNA. The germline gives CDR1 TSESDYY, CDR2 QEAYKQQN. This CDR3 contains 16 residues. The chain's CDR3 is CAYVPYWGSYTDKPIF. The CDR3 DNA reads TGTGCTTATGTCCCGTACTGGGGGAGTTACACCGATAAACCCATCTTT.

Of note for this clone: A read error is possible here, since a much larger clone lies one base away. In DNA form, the CDR3 reads TGTGCAGCAAGCGCGGGTGTCGATAAACTCATCTTT. Translated: CAASAGVDKLIF. V is TRAV29/DV5 and J is TRDJ1; D unclear. The J gene comes from matching the DNA to germline here; TCRdb lacks it. V lost 0 bases to trimming and J lost 4 bases, with 7 bases between them. The CDR3 runs 12 residues. Germline V gene sequence: CDR1 NSMFDY, CDR2 ISSIKDK. Variable domain in full (rest from reference TRAV29/DV5 and TRDJ1): DQQVKQNSPSLSVQEGRISILNCDYTNSMFDYFLWYKKYPAEGPTFLISISSIKDKNEDGRFTVFLNKSAKHLSLHIVPSQPGDSAVYFCAASAGVDKLIFGKGTRVTVEP.

This clone has just a few counts. The protein recorded in TCRdb matches a much larger clone and deviates from this DNA's translation at residue 5, suggesting a read error; the protein here is obtained by translating the DNA. The V and J genes are TRDV1 and TRDJ1; 10 positions agree with TRDD3. The J gene, left out of TCRdb, was set here by checking the DNA against germline. CDR3 length: 25 residues. In germline, CDR1 is TSWWSYY, CDR2 QGS. CDR3 loop: CALGKLLRGATLLGDYWGFTDKLIF. Written as DNA, the CDR3 is TGTGCTCTTGGGAAACTTTTGAGAGGAGCTACTTTACTGGGGGATTACTGGGGGTTCACCGATAAACTCATCTTT.

In this sample, this clone turned up a few times. TCRdb shows a much larger clone's protein in place of this DNA's translation, and the two differ at residue 9, likely through a read error; the protein shown is translated from the DNA. CDR3 residues: CALATGGSNTDKLIF. The CDR3 coding sequence is TGTGCTCTTGCAACTGGGGGATCGAACACCGATAAACTCATCTTT. This chain connects TRDV1 to TRDJ1; the match to TRDD3 covers 10 bases. Germline assignment: CDR1 TSWWSYY and CDR2 QGS. This CDR3 region has 15 residues. Unmatched junction bases numbered 5, after V lost 7 bases and J lost 0 bases.

This clone has a count of ten or more. The TCRdb record carries a much larger clone's protein, which differs from this DNA's translation at residue 19; a read error is the likely cause, and the protein listed here is the DNA translation. The V gene is given as TRDV1, and no J gene call is available; the D call TRDD3 from the table was never checked on the DNA. CDR3 length: 21 amino acids. Germline assignment: CDR1 TSWWSYY and CDR2 QGS. The CDR3 is CALGEPQFFTGGRYRTAQFFF. The CDR3 bases are TGTGCTCTTGGGGAACCACAGTTTTTCACTGGGGGACGTTATCGGACAGCACAATTCTTCTTT.

On this clone: TCRdb assigns this DNA the protein of a much larger clone, which departs from its translation at residue 19; this likely reflects a read error, and the protein shown comes from translating the DNA. The V gene corresponds to TRDV3; no J gene was called; whether TRDD3, the table's D call, matches the DNA was not checked. The CDR3 extends over 20 amino acids. Germline values: CDR1 TVYSNPD, CDR2 GDNSRS (reference sequence). This CDR3 reads CACKKLPIWVLGAHTDKLTF. CDR3 DNA sequence: TGTGCCTGTAAAAAACTTCCTATTTGGGTGCTGGGGGCCCACACCGATAAACTCACCTTT.

This clone was found many times. A read error is likely here: a far larger clone is one base away. Distinct nucleotide sequences in the sample also encode this CDR3. This rearrangement joins TRDV3 to TRDJ1; 7 nucleotides align to TRDD3. CDR1 TVYSNPD and CDR2 GDNSRS come from the germline V gene (reference sequence). CDR3 length: 18 amino acids. The CDR3 coding sequence is TGTGCCTCCCGGAAAAATCGCCTCAGCCTTAGTCGTGGGGATAAACTCATCTTC. Residues: CASRKNRLSLSRGDKLIF.